This T cell receptor beta chain was identified in a study of monozygotic twins with inflammatory bowel disease. TCRdb re-called the 5' RACE reads; every CDR3 protein appears as one record, without DNA. Listed are about 210,000 distinct CDR3 sequences; 1.5% to 2% falls within the top ten. Findings and caveats of the study: IBD patients displayed reduced TCRbeta diversity (inverse Simpson) when set against healthy co-twins. Fewer shared clonotypes with others were found in IBD patients than in healthy twins, especially with disease activity. Any single strong signal or clonotype tied to IBD lacked support.

A word on this clonotype: Its target is unknown.

The CDR3 covers 11 residues. Germline CDR1 MNHNS, CDR2 SASEGT. The sequenced sample consisted of blood. This sequence originates from a human donor with ulcerative colitis or Crohn's disease, or a healthy co-twin of an affected twin (not recorded which). This chain joins TRBV6-1 and TRBJ2-1. CDR3 sequence: CATSQYNEQFF.